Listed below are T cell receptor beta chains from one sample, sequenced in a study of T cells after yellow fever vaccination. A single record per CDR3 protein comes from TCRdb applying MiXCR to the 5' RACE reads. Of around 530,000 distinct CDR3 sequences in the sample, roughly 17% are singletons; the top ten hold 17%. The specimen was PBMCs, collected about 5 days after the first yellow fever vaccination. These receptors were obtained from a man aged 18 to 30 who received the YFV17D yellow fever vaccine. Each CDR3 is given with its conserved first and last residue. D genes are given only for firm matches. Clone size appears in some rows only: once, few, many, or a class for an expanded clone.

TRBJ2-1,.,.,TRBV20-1,CSARRTWIWEQFF,TGCAGTGCTAGACGTACATGGATTTGGGAGCAGTTCTTC
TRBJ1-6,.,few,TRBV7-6,CASSLYSGDGSPLHF,TGTGCCAGCAGCTTATATTCGGGGGATGGGTCACCCCTCCACTTT
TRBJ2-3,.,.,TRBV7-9,CTSSLVPASWTQYF,TGTACCAGCAGCTTAGTCCCGGCCTCGTGGACGCAGTATTTT
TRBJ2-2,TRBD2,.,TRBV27,CASTRDYVGGELFF,TGTGCCAGCACGCGGGACTACGTGGGCGGGGAGCTGTTTTTT
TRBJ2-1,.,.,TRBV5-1,CASSQSTNYYEQFF,TGCGCCAGCAGCCAATCGACAAACTACTATGAGCAGTTCTTC
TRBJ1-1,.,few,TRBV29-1,CSVEPSRGRDTEAFF,TGCAGCGTTGAACCATCCCGGGGCAGGGACACTGAAGCTTTCTTT
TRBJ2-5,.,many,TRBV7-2,CASSLGGGRETQYF,TGTGCCAGCAGCTTAGGCGGGGGCAGGGAGACCCAGTACTTC
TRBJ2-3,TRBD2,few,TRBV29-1,CSVGRGGTDTQYF,TGCAGCGTTGGGCGGGGGGGCACAGATACGCAGTATTTT
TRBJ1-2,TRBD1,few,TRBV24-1,CATSRQGWDGYTF,TGTGCCACCAGCCGACAGGGGTGGGATGGCTACACCTTC
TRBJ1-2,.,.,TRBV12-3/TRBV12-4,CASSRQGSGYTF,TGTGCCAGCAGCCGCCAGGGGTCTGGCTACACCTTC
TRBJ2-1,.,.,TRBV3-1,CASSQGPSPSGIF,TGTGCCAGCAGCCAAGGACCCTCTCCCAGCGGAATCTTC
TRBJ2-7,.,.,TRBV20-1,CSARDLKGSYEQYF,TGCAGTGCTAGAGATCTAAAGGGATCCTACGAGCAGTACTTC
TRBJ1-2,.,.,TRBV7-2,CASSPTPDGYTF,TGTGCCAGCAGCCCAACACCTGATGGCTACACCTTC
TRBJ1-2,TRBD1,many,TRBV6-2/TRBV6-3,CASSPGQAFRYTF,TGTGCCAGCAGCCCCGGACAGGCATTTCGCTACACCTTC
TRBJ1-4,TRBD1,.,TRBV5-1,CASSLDRGVEKLFF,TGCGCCAGCAGCCTGGACAGGGGAGTTGAAAAACTGTTTTTT